Following are 15 T cell receptor beta chains from one sample sequenced in a study of shared clonotypes between healthy human individuals (dated by TCRdb to about 2020). The library came from the immunoSEQ multiplex PCR assay. TCRdb limited this immuneACCESS table to in-frame rearrangements with V and J called. A share of clones is missing; checked studies link under half to unresolved V genes, and the rest is unexplained. Within this sample are around 510,000 clones, with about 96% of them counted one time only. The ten largest make up approximately 0.067% of the sample. Sequenced input: naive CD4+ T cells sorted from blood. The sample's cell subset or site, from its label and the paper: CD45RA+ positively selected. The receptors here all came from a woman aged 25 to 39 in good health.

The V and J genes are TRBV19 and TRBJ2-1, with TRBD1 matching 9 bases. The CDR3 runs 14 residues. CDR1 LNHDA and CDR2 SQIVND come from the germline V gene (reference sequence). The V segment lost 4 bases and the J segment 7 bases; nucleotides outside the gene matches: 5. This CDR3 reads CASSNTGGWNEQFF. CDR3 DNA: TGTGCCAGTAGTAACACAGGGGGCTGGAATGAGCAGTTCTTC.

The CDR3 sequence is CASTPEGNSGYNEQFF. The DNA of the CDR3 is TGTGCCAGTACCCCGGAGGGGAACTCGGGGTACAATGAGCAGTTCTTC. The chain has TRBV19 and TRBJ2-1; a possible D gene is TRBD2 (6 bases). CDR3 length: 16 amino acids. Germline V gives CDR1 LNHDA, CDR2 SQIVND (reference sequence). V was clipped by 7 bases and J by 4 bases, with 20 bases between them.

This chain links TRBV28 with TRBJ1-2; 10 nucleotides agree with TRBD1. CDR3 size: 13 residues. Germline V gives CDR1 MDHEN, CDR2 SYDVKM. Unmatched junction bases numbered 5, after V lost 8 bases and J lost 5 bases. The CDR3 DNA is TGTGCCAGCCGGACAGGGGGGAGTTATGGCTACACCTTC. Translated: CASRTGGSYGYTF.

The rearrangement joins TRBV9 to TRBJ1-1; 8 positions agree with TRBD1. This CDR3 contains 15 residues. Germline V CDR1 and CDR2: SGDLS, YYNGEE. With V trimmed by 3 bases and J by 1 base, 5 bases remained unmatched. DNA for the CDR3: TGTGCCAGCAGCGCCTCAGGGGGCTGGAACACTGAAGCTTTCTTT. This codes for CASSASGGWNTEAFF.

This rearrangement joins TRBV23-1 to TRBJ2-5, with a tentative D call TRBD2 (6 bases). The J call may not be correct, given that the DNA end is closer to TRBJ2-7. TRBV23-1 is annotated as an ORF whose role is uncertain. This CDR3 spans 18 amino acids. This chain's CDR3 is CASSHHYPSRDLYYEQYF. The DNA for the CDR3 is TGCGCCAGCAGTCACCACTACCCATCGCGGGACCTCTACTACGAGCAGTACTTC.

This chain links TRBV6-5 with TRBJ2-1; 9 bases line up with TRBD1. V dropped 3 bases and J dropped 4; count of bases not matched to a gene: 4. The germline V gene encodes CDR1 MNHEY and CDR2 SVGAGI. This CDR3 spans 15 amino acids. The CDR3 sequence: CASSYMGTGYNEQFF. CDR3 in DNA: TGTGCCAGCAGTTATATGGGGACAGGGTACAATGAGCAGTTCTTC.

The chain links TRBV9 to TRBJ1-4; D is uncertain. V lost 4 bases and J lost 2, with 9 bases in between. Per the germline V gene, CDR1 is SGDLS and CDR2 is YYNGEE. The CDR3 extends over 14 amino acids. In nucleotides, the CDR3 is TGTGCCAGCAGCCCCGGTGGGACTAATGAAAAACTGTTTTTT. Translating it yields CASSPGGTNEKLFF.

This clone was observed once. This chain connects TRBV4-1 to TRBJ2-3; 7 bases are shared with TRBD2. Germline CDR1 is MGHRA and CDR2 is YSYEKL. The CDR3 spans 18 residues. J lost 0 bases, V lost 1 base, and 10 bases had no gene match. The CDR3, as DNA: TGCGCCAGCAGCCAAGCCCCCTTTGGTAGCGGGAGCACAGATACGCAGTATTTT. Protein product: CASSQAPFGSGSTDTQYF.

The V call is TRBV11-2, the J call TRBJ2-7; no clear D. V lost 5 bases to trimming and J lost 0 bases, with 17 bases between them. Germline assignment: CDR1 SGHAT and CDR2 FQNNGV. There are 16 residues in the CDR3. The CDR3 protein is CASSLVRPRHSYEQYF. The CDR3 DNA reads as TGTGCCAGCAGCCTAGTGCGCCCTCGCCACTCCTACGAGCAGTACTTC.

The chain carries TRBV2 and TRBJ1-4; 9 bases align to TRBD1. Germline V gene lookup returns CDR1 SNHLY and CDR2 FYNNEI. V lost 7 bases and J lost 3; bases outside the gene matches: 6. The CDR3 is made up of 15 amino acids. Here the CDR3 DNA reads TGTGCCAGCACCAAACAGGGGGCGCCTAATGAAAAACTGTTTTTT. This codes for CASTKQGAPNEKLFF.

The chain combines TRBV28 with TRBJ2-1, with 7 bases that match TRBD1. This CDR3 spans 16 amino acids. Losses at the gene ends were 7 bases for V and 9 bases for J; bases not matched to a gene: 18. Germline assignment: CDR1 MDHEN and CDR2 SYDVKM. The CDR3 sequence is CASNPQGVNSYGEQFF. CDR3 nucleotides: TGTGCCAGCAACCCCCAGGGGGTAAACAGTTATGGTGAGCAGTTCTTC.

The chain joins TRBV29-1 to TRBJ2-3, with no clear D. The length of the CDR3 is 10 residues. Germline values: CDR1 SQVTM, CDR2 ANQGSEA. V lost 7 bases to trimming and J lost 6 bases, with 8 bases between them. The chain's CDR3 is CSAGRDTQYF. CDR3 bases: TGCAGCGCCGGCCGGGATACGCAGTATTTT.

Turning to this clone: The sample carries other DNA sequences with the same CDR3. This chain joins TRBV20-1 and TRBJ2-7; 9 bases are a match to TRBD1. Germline V gives CDR1 DFQATT, CDR2 SNEGSKA (reference sequence). The CDR3 sequence is 11 residues long. The junction had 0 bases not matched to a gene; V was cut back by 6 bases and J by 3 bases. The CDR3 here is CSAGQGYEQYF. CDR3 bases: TGCAGTGCGGGACAGGGCTACGAGCAGTACTTC.

Note on this clone: The sample holds other DNA sequences that translate to the same CDR3. The chain is built from TRBV27 and TRBJ1-5; D perhaps matches TRBD1 (6 bases). This CDR3 contains 13 residues. The V and J ends lost 5 bases and 4 bases respectively, with 9 bases between them. The germline V gene encodes CDR1 MNHEY and CDR2 SMNVEV (reference sequence). CDR3 protein: CASSLTGNQPQHF. The DNA for the CDR3 is TGTGCCAGCAGTCTTACAGGGAATCAGCCCCAGCATTTT.

The chain has TRBV29-1 and TRBJ2-5, with D unclear. Germline V gene data show CDR1 as SQVTM and CDR2 as ANQGSEA. There are 15 residues in the CDR3. The V end lost 5 bases, the J end lost 1 base, and 17 bases lay between the germline ends. CDR3 sequence reads: CSVRWAGRSQETQYF. In DNA form, the CDR3 reads TGCAGCGTTCGATGGGCAGGCAGAAGCCAAGAGACCCAGTACTTC.